The 23 T cell receptor beta chains below come from one sample, sequenced in a study of blood T cell repertoires in COVID-19. TCRdb's table, derived via immunoSEQ multiplex PCR, lists solely in-frame clones and lacks some. The table lists more than 90,000 clones, approximately 81% of them singletons. The sequenced sample consisted of peripheral blood. Receptor source: a man between 35 and 55 years old with acute or convalescent COVID-19.

V and J are TRBV19 and TRBJ2-1, with 15 bases aligning to TRBD2. Germline loops: CDR1 LNHDA, CDR2 SQIVND (reference sequence). The CDR3 extends over 15 amino acids. J gave up 7 bases and V 3 bases, and 1 base lay outside the gene matches. The CDR3 region has the DNA TGTGCCAGTAGTATCGGGACTAGCGGGAGGAATGAGCAGTTCTTC. Protein: CASSIGTSGRNEQFF.

This sequence joins TRBV2 and TRBJ1-4, with 7 positions matching TRBD1. This CDR3 has 15 residues. Germline V gene data show CDR1 as SNHLY and CDR2 as FYNNEI. V shed 4 bases and J 3 bases; nucleotides not matched to a gene: 5. The CDR3 spells CASSGQGMANEKLFF. The CDR3 DNA reads TGTGCCAGCAGTGGACAGGGAATGGCTAATGAAAAACTGTTTTTT.

The J gene is TRBJ1-5, the V gene TRBV6-5; possible D gene TRBD1, 5 bases. The CDR3 covers 15 residues. Trimming removed 6 bases at V and 7 bases at J, with 19 bases between. CDR1 MNHEY and CDR2 SVGAGI come from the germline V gene. DNA of the CDR3: TGTGCCAGCAGACCCAAAGGGGCAGGGCCCCAGCCCCAGCATTTT. Protein: CASRPKGAGPQPQHF.

The V gene is TRBV5-4, the J gene TRBJ2-5, with TRBD2 matching over 7 bases. From germline, CDR1 is SGHNT and CDR2 YYREEE (reference sequence). The CDR3 contains 14 residues. Trimming took 0 bases from V and 5 from J; bases not matched to a gene: 4. DNA for the CDR3: TGTGCCAGCAGCTTGGTAGGGCGGGGGGAGACCCAGTACTTC. This codes for CASSLVGRGETQYF.

The V call is TRBV7-2, the J call TRBJ2-7; D is unclear. CDR3 size: 11 residues. With 4 bases removed from V and 4 bases from J, the gap between germline ends came to 5 bases. Germline V gene lookup returns CDR1 SGHTA and CDR2 FQGNSA. CDR3 coding DNA: TGTGCCAGCAGCTCCCAATACGAGCAGTACTTC. Translation gives CASSSQYEQYF. Full variable domain (remainder filled in from reference TRBV7-2 and TRBJ2-7): GAGVSQSPSNKVTEKGKDVELRCDPISGHTALYWYRQSLGQGLEFLIYFQGNSAPDKSGLPSDRFSAERTGGSVSTLTIQRTQQEDSAVYLCASSSQYEQYFGPGTRLTVT.

This clone was observed a single time. This chain links TRBV7-2 with TRBJ2-1, with 11 bases lining up with TRBD2. J lost 7 bases, V lost 1 base, and 9 bases had no gene match. This CDR3 contains 17 residues. Germline CDR1 is SGHTA and CDR2 is FQGNSA. CDR3 sequence (DNA): TGTGCCAGCAGCTTAGGTAGCGGGGGGGCCCGGGAAAATGAGCAGTTCTTC. This sequence encodes CASSLGSGGARENEQFF.

This clone was recorded only once. V usage is TRBV28 and J usage is TRBJ2-7; TRBD1 matches 9 bases. The CDR3 totals 15 residues. CDR1 and CDR2 from the germline V gene are MDHEN and SYDVKM. V trimming: 7 bases; J trimming: 3 bases; junction bases outside the gene matches: 10. This chain's CDR3 is CASKQTGTGYYEQYF. CDR3 sequence (DNA): TGTGCCAGCAAACAAACCGGGACAGGGTACTACGAGCAGTACTTC.

J is TRBJ1-2 and V is TRBV4-1; a possible D gene is TRBD1 (6 bases). There are 16 residues in the CDR3. V shed 5 bases and J shed 7 bases, with 23 bases lying between them. The germline CDR1 and CDR2 sequences are MGHRA and YSYEKL. For the CDR3, the DNA is TGCGCCAGCAGCTACTCGACGCAGGGGCCCCGGGGTGGCTACACCTTC. Translated: CASSYSTQGPRGGYTF.

The J gene is TRBJ2-3, the V gene TRBV5-5; TRBD1 might be the D (6 bases). The germline V gene encodes CDR1 SGHKS and CDR2 YYEKEE (reference sequence). Trimming cost V 4 bases and J 4 bases, with 22 bases left between them. The CDR3 has 17 residues. CDR3 coding DNA: TGTGCCAGCAGCCAGGGGCACGGAGAGTTAAGGGCAGATACGCAGTATTTT. Translating gives CASSQGHGELRADTQYF.

This rearrangement joins TRBV12-5 to TRBJ2-7, with TRBD1 identical over 7 bases. CDR3 length: 14 amino acids. Germline trimming cut 1 base from V and 2 bases from J; bases unmatched to any gene: 2. Germline assignment: CDR1 LGHNT and CDR2 FRNRAP. CDR3 coding DNA: TGTGCTAGTGGTTTGGCACAGGGGACCTACGAGCAGTACTTC. It encodes CASGLAQGTYEQYF. Together with reference TRBV12-5 and TRBJ2-7, the CDR3 gives the full variable domain: DARVTQTPRHKVTEMGQEVTMRCQPILGHNTVFWYRQTMMQGLELLAYFRNRAPLDDSGMPKDRFSAEMPDATLATLKIQPSEPRDSAVYFCASGLAQGTYEQYFGPGTRLTVT.

This chain joins TRBV19 and TRBJ1-6; D unresolved. CDR3 length: 13 amino acids. V was clipped by 3 bases and J by 8 bases, with 8 bases between them. The germline gives CDR1 LNHDA, CDR2 SQIVND (reference sequence). CDR3 in DNA: TGTGCCAGTAGTATTGGGAGGGATTCACCCCTCCACTTT. This codes for CASSIGRDSPLHF. The variable domain in full, completed from reference TRBV19 and TRBJ1-6, reads DGGITQSPKYLFRKEGQNVTLSCEQNLNHDAMYWYRQDPGQGLRLIYYSQIVNDFQKGDIAEGYSVSREKKESFPLTVTSAQKNPTAFYLCASSIGRDSPLHFGNGTRLTVT.

The V and J genes are TRBV24-1 and TRBJ1-2, with TRBD1 as a possible D gene (6 bases). Germline CDR1 reads KGHDR; CDR2 reads SFDVKD. CDR3 length: 16 amino acids. The V end lost 4 bases, the J end lost 1 base, and 15 bases lay between the germline ends. The CDR3 bases are TGTGCCACCAGTGACCCGCAACAGGGCGGTAACTATGGCTACACCTTC. Amino acids: CATSDPQQGGNYGYTF.

V usage is TRBV6-5 and J usage is TRBJ2-2; 8 positions agree with TRBD2. This CDR3 comprises 15 residues. The V gene end was trimmed by 6 bases and the J gene end by 1 base; junction bases not matched to a gene: 4. Germline V gives CDR1 MNHEY, CDR2 SVGAGI. CDR3 residues: CASRVAGLNTGELFF. The CDR3 DNA sequence: TGTGCCAGCAGGGTAGCGGGGCTGAACACCGGGGAGCTGTTTTTT.

The chain couples TRBV4-1 to TRBJ2-3, with D tentatively TRBD2 (6 bases). V gave up 0 bases and J gave up 2 bases, with 9 bases separating them. The CDR3 spans 15 residues. Germline CDR1 MGHRA, CDR2 YSYEKL. The CDR3 nucleotides are TGCGCCAGCAGCCAAGATAGCGGATTCACAGATACGCAGTATTTT. Amino acids: CASSQDSGFTDTQYF.

The CDR3 DNA reads TGTGCCAGTTCCGGACTAGTCTACAATGAGCAGTTCTTC. This translates into CASSGLVYNEQFF. This chain uses TRBV19 with TRBJ2-1; 7 positions match TRBD2. The J segment lost 3 bases and the V segment lost 8 bases, leaving 4 bases of the junction unmatched. Germline CDR1 and CDR2: LNHDA and SQIVND (reference sequence). This CDR3 has 13 amino acids.

The rearrangement joins TRBV3-1 (or the pseudogene TRBV3-2) to TRBJ2-3; TRBD2 aligns across 13 bases. Germline CDR1 reads LGHDT; CDR2 reads YNNKEL (reference sequence). Trimming removed 4 bases from V and 0 bases from J; junction bases left unmatched: 7. This CDR3 comprises 18 residues. The CDR3 DNA is TGTGCCAGCAGCCCCGGGTGGACTAGCGGGGGAAGCACAGATACGCAGTATTTT. Amino acids: CASSPGWTSGGSTDTQYF.

This rearrangement joins TRBV11-1 to TRBJ1-1, with D perhaps matching TRBD1 (5 bases). CDR3 length equals 13 residues. V was pared by 5 bases and J by 1 base, with 8 bases between. Germline V gives CDR1 SGHAT, CDR2 FQDESV (reference sequence). The CDR3 bases are TGTGCCAGCAGCCAAGACAGGAACACTGAAGCTTTCTTT. Translating gives CASSQDRNTEAFF. The whole variable domain, remainder taken from reference TRBV11-1 and TRBJ1-1, is EAEVAQSPRYKITEKSQAVAFWCDPISGHATLYWYRQILGQGPELLVQFQDESVVDDSQLPKDRFSAERLKGVDSTLKIQPAELGDSAMYLCASSQDRNTEAFFGQGTRLTVV.

The rearrangement uses TRBV4-1 and TRBJ2-1, with D perhaps TRBD2 (5 bases). The CDR3 spans 14 residues. V was clipped by 7 bases and J by 4 bases, with 14 bases between them. Germline V gene data show CDR1 as MGHRA and CDR2 as YSYEKL. The CDR3 loop reads CASKPGFEYNEQFF. The CDR3 nucleotides read TGCGCCAGCAAACCGGGGTTCGAGTACAATGAGCAGTTCTTC.

The gene calls are TRBV11-3 and TRBJ2-1, with TRBD1 identical over 7 bases. Unmatched junction bases numbered 1, after V lost 0 bases and J lost 2 bases. CDR3 length: 15 residues. Per germline, CDR1 SGHNT and CDR2 YENEEA. CDR3 coding DNA: TGTGCCAGCAGCTTAGAGGGGACAGCCTACAATGAGCAGTTCTTC. As protein: CASSLEGTAYNEQFF. Using reference TRBV11-3 and TRBJ2-1 for the parts outside the CDR3, the full variable domain is EAGVVQSPRYKIIEKKQPVAFWCNPISGHNTLYWYLQNLGQGPELLIRYENEEAVDDSQLPKDRFSAERLKGVDSTLKIQPAELGDSAVYLCASSLEGTAYNEQFFGPGTRLTVL.

The gene calls are TRBV28 and TRBJ2-7; weak D call: TRBD2 (6 bases). CDR3 length equals 14 residues. V was pared by 4 bases and J by 3 bases, with 13 bases between. Germline lookup yields CDR1 MDHEN and CDR2 SYDVKM. CDR3 nucleotide sequence: TGTGCCAGCAGTTCGTTCGGGACTTTCTACGAGCAGTACTTC. Amino acid sequence: CASSSFGTFYEQYF.

The V gene is TRBV6-5, the J gene TRBJ2-7, with D unresolved. This CDR3 has 14 amino acids. V was trimmed by 0 bases and J by 5 bases, leaving 11 bases between them. Germline CDR1 and CDR2: MNHEY and SVGAGI. In nucleotides, the CDR3 is TGTGCCAGCAGTTACTCGTCCCTAGGCGACGAGCAGTACTTC. Translated: CASSYSSLGDEQYF.

V is TRBV7-8 and J is TRBJ1-5; D is possibly TRBD1 (5 bases). The CDR3 consists of 15 residues. CDR1 is SGHVS and CDR2 is FQNEAQ in the germline V gene. Deletions cut 5 bases from V and 4 bases from J, with 15 bases between. This CDR3 reads CASSPRPGVNQPQHF. The CDR3 DNA reads as TGTGCCAGCAGCCCCCGGCCGGGGGTAAATCAGCCCCAGCATTTT.

J is TRBJ2-1 and V is TRBV3-1 (or the pseudogene TRBV3-2); possibly TRBD2 for D (5 bases). Germline lookup yields CDR1 LGHDT and CDR2 YNNKEL (reference sequence). This CDR3 has 15 residues. V was pared by 1 base and J by 1 base, with 8 bases between. The CDR3 nucleotides are TGTGCCAGCAGCCAAGTTGAGGGATCCTACAATGAGCAGTTCTTC. Its translation is CASSQVEGSYNEQFF.